This record looks at one TCR beta chain sequence and its context. This clone was counted only a few times. There is no known antigen for this receptor. No base qualities exist here, and no much larger clone lies one base off it. The data belong to a study of cytomegalovirus exposure and HLA in healthy donors (TCRdb year 2017). Background for the entire study: According to an earlier analysis of a few hundred of the donors, 150 million to 200 million T cells yielded approximately 120 million unique TCR beta sequences and 276 Gb of sequence data. About 300 gigabases of sequencing data and 70 million to 85 million unique TCR sequences were included in an early release covering over 600 HLA-typed donors. Of the roughly 400 genotyped donors, 81% fell in the genetic ancestry cluster associated with self-reported Caucasian donors. The aim of the study was to test whether cataloging public T cell receptors could identify signatures of past pathogen exposure. The study used immunosequencing to profile the T cell repertoires of hundreds of subjects and linked those repertoires to cytomegalovirus serostatus. Besides the first cohort of approximately 710 subjects, a separate validation cohort made up of around 120 different subjects was used. To predict cytomegalovirus infection status, the study brought together high-throughput TCR immunosequencing, statistical association of individual TCRs with disease status, and machine learning. A later analysis re-examined previously published TCR beta repertoires from roughly 650 donors and added high-resolution HLA genotyping to investigate patterns of TCR occurrence. Rather than using new phenotypic data, the later analysis identified candidate immune exposures from TCR beta sequences and from how often those sequences occurred across donors. To decide whether each TCR beta V gene segment behaved as functional or pseudogenic, an earlier analysis of approximately 600 of the donors relied on high-throughput TCR beta sequencing. Donor age, sex, ethnicity and CMV serostatus were compiled alongside the repertoire data. A later genetic analysis took genome-wide SNP genotypes for about 55% of the 666 donors and used that subset as a discovery cohort. Every discovery cohort repertoire had been produced on one sequencing platform. Both class I and class II loci were covered by HLA typing, at four-digit resolution. The number of donors typed differed by locus, with roughly 629-640 for A, B, C, DRB1 and DQB1, approximately 500 for DQA1, under 610 for DPA1, and some 470 for DPB1. A handful of DR-DQ haplotypes were treated as single units for association and clustering because of strong linkage in the cohort. Among almost 400 genotyped donors of the cohort, an average of around 240,000 unique TCR beta nucleotide sequences were sequenced per donor, roughly a sixth of them non-productive.

Overall study results and their limits: Because HLA typing was missing for some donors at each locus, association tests included only the typed subset. Three of the identified cytomegalovirus-associated TCR beta chains were confirmed in vitro to be specific for cytomegalovirus antigens. Some IMGT-functional V segments, including TRBV6-2 and TRBV6-3, could not be distinguished by the 87-base-pair reads and were therefore excluded. In a later analysis, most CMV-associated TCR beta chains were found to appear HLA-restricted, with HLA associations seemingly driven largely by CMV exposure. Most TCR sequences were seen in very few donors, while some public TCRs were found in many individuals. In an earlier analysis of about 600 of the donors, most TCR beta V segments appeared in productive rearrangements about 87% or about 30% of the time, broadly matching IMGT annotations. The study gave a list of some 150 TCR beta chains associated with cytomegalovirus. A later analysis found that HLA-associated TCR beta chains were more clonally expanded and had lower generation probabilities than equally common non-associated chains. In a later analysis, TCR association rates were found to vary across HLA loci, with the most associated TCRs seen for DRB1 alleles and the fewest for HLA-C alleles. This cohort had only TCR beta chains sequenced, and the lack of alpha or paired-chain data limited which features could be detected. A further reported finding was that TCR beta sequences accurately predicted the HLA-A and HLA-B alleles for most subjects in the first cohort. In a later analysis, several top co-occurrence clusters were reported to appear linked to parvovirus B19, influenza, CMV and Epstein-Barr virus. Sequencing depth was assumed to be roughly uniform across donors in the presence/absence analyses, though that assumption may not hold. The authors suggested that the approach could potentially be generalized to other disease states and immunological phenotypes. The classifier was reported to diagnose cytomegalovirus status with high specificity and sensitivity in both the original cohort and the validation cohort. In a later genetic analysis, fewer N-insertions in productive TCRs were reported among donors in an Asian-associated ancestry cluster than the roughly 710-donor mean. The earlier analysis of about 600 of the donors excluded 15 to 20 rarely observed V segments, including chromosome 9 orphons, because counts were too low. Correlated functional status among segregating V segments might reflect linkage disequilibrium, but an unknown experimental factor could not be ruled out. In a later analysis, 15,000 to 20,000 TCR beta sequences were associated with specific HLA alleles at a false discovery rate of 0.05. An association between a missense DCLRE1C variant and V-gene and J-gene trimming of TCR beta chains was found in a later genetic analysis and replicated in an independent cohort. Strong co-occurrence of HLA alleles, especially DR and DQ, made assigning TCR associations to individual alleles difficult. A group of highly shared sequence variants was considered likely to be a technical artifact of the sequencing pipeline. For the cohort, immune exposure information was limited to CMV serostatus.

In total, 600 or so healthy bone marrow donors made up the cohort. At the time of sampling, every cohort member was nominally healthy, though immune exposures that went unrecorded were likely present. The donor was CMV seronegative and belonged to the group of more than 300 seronegative cohort members. Each donor provided a peripheral blood sample, and peripheral blood mononuclear cells were used for TCR beta sequencing. Genomic DNA was extracted from the blood cell samples with the Qiagen DNeasy Blood Extraction Kit. The receptor library was made with the immunoSEQ multiplex PCR assay. A mixture of 60 forward primers for TCR Vbeta segments and 13 reverse primers for TCR Jbeta segments was used in the multiplex PCR. A multiplex PCR assay on genomic DNA amplified the CDR3 region of rearranged TCR beta genes. On the Illumina HiSeq System, the amplified TCR beta libraries were sequenced as 87-base-pair reads. The paper's data handling went like this. In a later analysis, tens of millions of unique TCR beta chains were counted across the 666 repertoires, and roughly 10 million of these chains were shared by at least two donors. A nearest-neighbor algorithm error-corrected the raw reads and collapsed the reads into unique sequences, merging closely related sequences to remove PCR and sequencing errors. To assign V, D and J gene segments, CDR3 sequences were aligned to IMGT reference sequences. For a sequence to be retained, a match of at least six nucleotides to both a V gene segment and a J gene segment was required. A rearrangement was called productive if the CDR3 had no stop codons and remained in frame with V and J, and every other rearrangement was called non-productive. CDR3 was defined by IMGT convention, running from the second conserved V-encoded cysteine to the conserved J-encoded phenylalanine. The earlier analysis of 500 to 600 of the donors excluded sequences that lacked an unambiguous match to a single V gene segment. In an earlier analysis of approximately 590 of the donors, a V segment was called functional when productive rearrangements were above 56.7%, and segregating when the standard deviation between donors exceeded 5%. A statistical classification framework was built for diagnosing cytomegalovirus status from the catalog of TCR beta chain sequences. A later analysis assigned V and J genes by comparing TCR nucleotide sequences with IMGT/GENE-DB human TR gene sequences. The TCRdist pipeline was used in a later analysis to assign CDR3 sequences and most-parsimonious VDJ recombination scenarios. In a later analysis, every TCR beta chain was defined by the combination of its CDR3 amino acid sequence and its V-gene family, and reads without a unique V-gene family were dropped. To address suspected cross-contamination and a sequencing artifact, a later analysis removed approximately 590 highly shared, low-generation-probability nucleotide sequences. In a later analysis, a clonal expansion index for each public chain was calculated from normalized within-repertoire ranks of inferred template counts. Generation probabilities in a later analysis came from a VDJ recombination model fitted to out-of-frame rearrangements, and those results were checked against IGoR. A later analysis scored TCR-TCR, TCR-HLA and TCR-CMV co-occurrence with hypergeometric tests, applying a repertoire-size bias correction to TCR pairs. To estimate false discovery rates, a later analysis permuted the HLA or CMV assignments 20 times. In a later analysis, co-occurring TCRs were grouped using DBSCAN, and TCRdist sequence similarity was added for clustering within HLA-allele-positive subsets. Repertoires with fewer than 30,000 or more than 120,000 public chains were left out of co-occurrence clustering, as were five repertoires with anomalous nucleotide sharing. Imported from immuneACCESS, the table was reduced by TCRdb to in-frame sequences with V and J called. These copies leave out some clones; in studies compared against another copy, an unresolved V gene accounts for under half, and the cause of the remainder is not known. Clone size and V and J calls were adopted from that table, with D and trimming inferred from the DNA. For this sample there are roughly 110,000 clones; 77% appear just once. 3.5% to 5% of the sample rests with the top ten.

Trimming removed 3 bases from V and 3 bases from J; the gene matches leave 5 bases unexplained. Including the terminal cysteine and phenylalanine, the CDR3 comprises 16 residues. Left in the record is the CDR3 DNA by itself, 48 bases read in frame from the first base. According to the germline V gene, CDR1 reads MGHRA and CDR2 reads YSYEKL. The chain was built from TRBV4-1 and TRBJ2-1; 10 bases in the junction line up with TRBD2. The receptor was derived from a male donor in good health and CMV-seronegative. What was sequenced was PBMCs. The CDR3 is CASSQTSGLNYNEQFF. DNA sequence: TGCGCCAGCAGCCAGACTAGCGGGTTGAACTACAATGAGCAGTTCTTC.